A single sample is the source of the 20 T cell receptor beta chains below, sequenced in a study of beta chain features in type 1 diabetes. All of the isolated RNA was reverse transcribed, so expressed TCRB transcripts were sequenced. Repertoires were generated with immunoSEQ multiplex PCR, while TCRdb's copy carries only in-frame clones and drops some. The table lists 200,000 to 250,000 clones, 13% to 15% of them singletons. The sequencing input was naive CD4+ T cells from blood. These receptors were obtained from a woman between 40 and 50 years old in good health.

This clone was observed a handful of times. CDR3 protein: CASSPSPGQSNEKLFF. The CDR3 nucleotides read TGCGCCAGCAGCCCCTCGCCGGGACAGTCTAATGAAAAACTGTTTTTT. The chain combines TRBV4-1 with TRBJ1-4, with 7 bases matching TRBD1. The CDR3 sequence is 16 residues long. Per the germline V gene, CDR1 is MGHRA and CDR2 is YSYEKL. J lost 3 bases, V lost 4 bases, and 8 bases had no gene match.

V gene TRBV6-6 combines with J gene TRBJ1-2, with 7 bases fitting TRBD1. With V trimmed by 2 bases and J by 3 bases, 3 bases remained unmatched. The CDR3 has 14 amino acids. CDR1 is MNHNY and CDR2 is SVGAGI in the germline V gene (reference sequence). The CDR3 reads CASSYGGTDYGYTF. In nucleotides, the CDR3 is TGTGCCAGCAGTTACGGGGGGACAGACTATGGCTACACCTTC.

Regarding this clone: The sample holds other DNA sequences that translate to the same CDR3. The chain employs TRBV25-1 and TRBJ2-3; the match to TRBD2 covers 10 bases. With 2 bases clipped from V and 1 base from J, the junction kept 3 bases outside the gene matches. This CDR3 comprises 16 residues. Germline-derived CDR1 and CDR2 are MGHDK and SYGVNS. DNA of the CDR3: TGTGCCAGCAGTGAAAGTCTAGCGGGGGGCACAGATACGCAGTATTTT. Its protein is CASSESLAGGTDTQYF.

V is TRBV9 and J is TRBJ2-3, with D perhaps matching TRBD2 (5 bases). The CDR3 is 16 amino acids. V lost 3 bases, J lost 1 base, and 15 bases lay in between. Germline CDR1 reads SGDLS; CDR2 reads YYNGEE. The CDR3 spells CASSGGILPGTDTQYF. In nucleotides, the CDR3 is TGTGCCAGCAGCGGAGGGATTCTCCCCGGCACAGATACGCAGTATTTT.

This CDR3 is CASRRGVGETQYF. The CDR3 region has the DNA TGTGCCAGCCGACGGGGGGTCGGAGAGACCCAGTACTTC. J is TRBJ2-5 and V is TRBV6-1, with 7 bases matching TRBD2. Trimming cost V 8 bases and J 4 bases; bases outside gene matches: 7. The length of the CDR3 is 13 residues. In germline, CDR1 is MNHNS, CDR2 SASEGT.

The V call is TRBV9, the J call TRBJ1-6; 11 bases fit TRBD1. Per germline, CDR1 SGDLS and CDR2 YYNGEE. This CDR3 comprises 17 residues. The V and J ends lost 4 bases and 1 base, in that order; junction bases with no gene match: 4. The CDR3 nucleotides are TGTGCCAGCAGCTTTGGGACAGGGGGGTCCTATAATTCACCCCTCCACTTT. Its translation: CASSFGTGGSYNSPLHF.

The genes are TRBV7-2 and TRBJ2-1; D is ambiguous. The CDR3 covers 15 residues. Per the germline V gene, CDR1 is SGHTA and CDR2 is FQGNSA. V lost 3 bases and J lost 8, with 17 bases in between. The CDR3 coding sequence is TGTGCCAGCAGCTTTAGAAGGCCCTCCGGAGATGAGCAGTTCTTC. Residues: CASSFRRPSGDEQFF.

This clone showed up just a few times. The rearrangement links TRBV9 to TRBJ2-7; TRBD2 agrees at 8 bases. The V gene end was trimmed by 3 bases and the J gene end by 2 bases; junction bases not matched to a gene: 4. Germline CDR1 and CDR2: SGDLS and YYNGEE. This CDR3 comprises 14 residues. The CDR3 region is CASSAGTRPYEQYF. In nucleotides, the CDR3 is TGTGCCAGCAGCGCCGGGACTAGGCCCTACGAGCAGTACTTC.

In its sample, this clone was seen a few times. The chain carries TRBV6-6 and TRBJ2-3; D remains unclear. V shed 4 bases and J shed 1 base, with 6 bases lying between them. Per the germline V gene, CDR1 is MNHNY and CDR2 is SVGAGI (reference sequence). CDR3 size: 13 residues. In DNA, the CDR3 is TGTGCCAGCAGTTTCCTTGGCACAGATACGCAGTATTTT. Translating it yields CASSFLGTDTQYF.

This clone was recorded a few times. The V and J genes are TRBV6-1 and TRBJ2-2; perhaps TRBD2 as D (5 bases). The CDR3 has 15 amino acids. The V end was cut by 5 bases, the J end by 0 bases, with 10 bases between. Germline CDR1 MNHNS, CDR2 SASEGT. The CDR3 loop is CASSSRAPNTGELFF. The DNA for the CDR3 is TGTGCCAGCAGTTCGCGGGCACCGAACACCGGGGAGCTGTTTTTT.

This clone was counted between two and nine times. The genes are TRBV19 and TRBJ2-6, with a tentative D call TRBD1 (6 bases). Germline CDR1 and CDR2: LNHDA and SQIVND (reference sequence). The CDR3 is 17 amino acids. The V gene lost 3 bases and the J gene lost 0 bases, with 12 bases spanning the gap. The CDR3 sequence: CASSIGQPPSGANVLTF. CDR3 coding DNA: TGTGCCAGTAGTATTGGACAGCCGCCCTCTGGGGCCAACGTCCTGACTTTC.

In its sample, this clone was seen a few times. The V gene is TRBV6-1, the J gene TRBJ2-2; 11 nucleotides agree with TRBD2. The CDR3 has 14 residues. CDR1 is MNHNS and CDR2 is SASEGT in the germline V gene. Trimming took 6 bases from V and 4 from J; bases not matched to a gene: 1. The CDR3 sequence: CASRLAGVTGELFF. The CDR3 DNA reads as TGTGCCAGCAGACTAGCGGGGGTCACCGGGGAGCTGTTTTTT.

The CDR3 sequence: CASRQTGGNSPLHF. CDR3 in DNA: TGTGCCAGCAGACAGACCGGAGGGAATTCACCCCTCCACTTT. The chain has TRBV14 and TRBJ1-6; D ambiguous. This CDR3 spans 14 amino acids. Germline V lookup: CDR1 SGHDN, CDR2 FVKESK. Trimming cost V 6 bases and J 7 bases, with 13 bases left between them.

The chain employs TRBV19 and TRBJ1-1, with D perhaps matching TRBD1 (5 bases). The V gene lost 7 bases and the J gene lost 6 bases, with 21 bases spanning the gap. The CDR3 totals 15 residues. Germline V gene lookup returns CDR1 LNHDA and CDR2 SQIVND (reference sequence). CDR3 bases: TGTGCCAGTATTTTCTCCGGGCCGGGGGTGTCTGAAGCTTTCTTT. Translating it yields CASIFSGPGVSEAFF. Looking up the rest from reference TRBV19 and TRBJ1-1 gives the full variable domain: DGGITQSPKYLFRKEGQNVTLSCEQNLNHDAMYWYRQDPGQGLRLIYYSQIVNDFQKGDIAEGYSVSREKKESFPLTVTSAQKNPTAFYLCASIFSGPGVSEAFFGQGTRLTVV.

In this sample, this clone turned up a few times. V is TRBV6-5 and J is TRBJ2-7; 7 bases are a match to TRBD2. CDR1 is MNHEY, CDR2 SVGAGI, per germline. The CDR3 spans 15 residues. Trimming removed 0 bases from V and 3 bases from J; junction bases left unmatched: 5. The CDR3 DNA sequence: TGTGCCAGCAGTTACTCTTCCAGGGAGGGCTACGAGCAGTACTTC. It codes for CASSYSSREGYEQYF.

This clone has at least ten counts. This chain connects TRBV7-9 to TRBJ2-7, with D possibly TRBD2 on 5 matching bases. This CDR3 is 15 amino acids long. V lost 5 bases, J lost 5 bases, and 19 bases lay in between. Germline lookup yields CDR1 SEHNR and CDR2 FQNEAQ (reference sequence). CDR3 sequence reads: CASSPSRIPRDEQYF. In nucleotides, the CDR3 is TGTGCCAGCAGCCCCAGCCGGATCCCGCGGGACGAGCAGTACTTC.

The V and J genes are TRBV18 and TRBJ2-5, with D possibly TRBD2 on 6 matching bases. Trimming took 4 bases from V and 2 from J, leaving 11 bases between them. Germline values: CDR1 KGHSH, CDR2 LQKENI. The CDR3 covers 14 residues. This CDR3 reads CASSQRGLQETQYF. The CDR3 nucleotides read TGTGCCAGCTCACAACGGGGACTTCAAGAGACCCAGTACTTC.

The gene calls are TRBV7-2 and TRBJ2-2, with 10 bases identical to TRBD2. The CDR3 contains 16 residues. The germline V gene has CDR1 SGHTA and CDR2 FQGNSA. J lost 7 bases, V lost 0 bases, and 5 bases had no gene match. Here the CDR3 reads CASSLAPAGGVGELFF. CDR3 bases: TGTGCCAGCAGCTTAGCCCCAGCGGGGGGGGTCGGGGAGCTGTTTTTT. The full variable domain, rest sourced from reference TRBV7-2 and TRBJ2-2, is GAGVSQSPSNKVTEKGKDVELRCDPISGHTALYWYRQSLGQGLEFLIYFQGNSAPDKSGLPSDRFSAERTGGSVSTLTIQRTQQEDSAVYLCASSLAPAGGVGELFFGEGSRLTVL.

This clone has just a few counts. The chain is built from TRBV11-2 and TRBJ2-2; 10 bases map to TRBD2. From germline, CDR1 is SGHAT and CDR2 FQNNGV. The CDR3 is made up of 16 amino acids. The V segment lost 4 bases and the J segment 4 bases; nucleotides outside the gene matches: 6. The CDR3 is CASSSLAGGLTGELFF. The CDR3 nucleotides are TGTGCCAGCAGCTCGTTAGCGGGGGGACTCACCGGGGAGCTGTTTTTT.

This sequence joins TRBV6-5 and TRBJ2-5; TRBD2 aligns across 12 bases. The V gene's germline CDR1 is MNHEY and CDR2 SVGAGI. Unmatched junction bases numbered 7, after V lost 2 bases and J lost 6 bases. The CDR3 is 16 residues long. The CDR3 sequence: CASSYGTSGGFKTQYF. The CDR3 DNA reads TGTGCCAGCAGTTACGGCACTAGCGGGGGGTTTAAGACCCAGTACTTC.